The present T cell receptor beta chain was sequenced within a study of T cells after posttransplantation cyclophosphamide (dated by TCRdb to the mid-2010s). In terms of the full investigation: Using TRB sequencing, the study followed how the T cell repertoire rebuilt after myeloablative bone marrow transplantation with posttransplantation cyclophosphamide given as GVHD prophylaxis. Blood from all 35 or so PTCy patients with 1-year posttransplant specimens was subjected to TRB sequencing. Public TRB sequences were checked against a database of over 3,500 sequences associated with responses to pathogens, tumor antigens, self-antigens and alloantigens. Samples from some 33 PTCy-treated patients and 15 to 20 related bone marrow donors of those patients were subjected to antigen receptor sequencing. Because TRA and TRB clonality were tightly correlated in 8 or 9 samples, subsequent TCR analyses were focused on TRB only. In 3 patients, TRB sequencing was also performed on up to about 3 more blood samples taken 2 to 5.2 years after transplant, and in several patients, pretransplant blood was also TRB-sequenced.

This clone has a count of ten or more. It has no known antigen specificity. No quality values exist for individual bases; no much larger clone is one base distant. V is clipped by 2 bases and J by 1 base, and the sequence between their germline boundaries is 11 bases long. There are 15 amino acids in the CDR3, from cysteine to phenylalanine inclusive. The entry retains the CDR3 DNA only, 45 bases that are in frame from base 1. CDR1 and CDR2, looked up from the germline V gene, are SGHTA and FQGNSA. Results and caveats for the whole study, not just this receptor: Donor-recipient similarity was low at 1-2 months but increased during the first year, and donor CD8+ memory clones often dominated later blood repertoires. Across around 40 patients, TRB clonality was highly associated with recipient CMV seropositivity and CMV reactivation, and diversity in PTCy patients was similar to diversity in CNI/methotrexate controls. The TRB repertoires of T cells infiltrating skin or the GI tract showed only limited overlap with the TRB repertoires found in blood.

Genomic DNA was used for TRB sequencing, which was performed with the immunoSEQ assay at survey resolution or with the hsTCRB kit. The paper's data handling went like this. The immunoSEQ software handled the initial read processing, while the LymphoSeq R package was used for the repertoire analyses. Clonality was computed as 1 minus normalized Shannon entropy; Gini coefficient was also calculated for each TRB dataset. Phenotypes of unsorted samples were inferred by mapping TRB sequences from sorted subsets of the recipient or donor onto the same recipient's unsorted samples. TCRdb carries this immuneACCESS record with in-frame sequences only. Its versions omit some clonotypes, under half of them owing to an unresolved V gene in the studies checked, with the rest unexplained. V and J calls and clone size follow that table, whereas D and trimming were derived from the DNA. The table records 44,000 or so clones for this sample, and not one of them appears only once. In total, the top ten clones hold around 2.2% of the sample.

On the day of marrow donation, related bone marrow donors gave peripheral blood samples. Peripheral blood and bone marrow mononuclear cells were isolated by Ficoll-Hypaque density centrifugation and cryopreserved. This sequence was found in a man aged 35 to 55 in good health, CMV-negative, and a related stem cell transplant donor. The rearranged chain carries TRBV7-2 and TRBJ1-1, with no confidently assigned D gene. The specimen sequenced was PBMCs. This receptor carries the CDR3 CASSLRLRQNTEAFF. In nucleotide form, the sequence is TGTGCCAGCAGCTTACGGCTCCGACAGAACACTGAAGCTTTCTTT.